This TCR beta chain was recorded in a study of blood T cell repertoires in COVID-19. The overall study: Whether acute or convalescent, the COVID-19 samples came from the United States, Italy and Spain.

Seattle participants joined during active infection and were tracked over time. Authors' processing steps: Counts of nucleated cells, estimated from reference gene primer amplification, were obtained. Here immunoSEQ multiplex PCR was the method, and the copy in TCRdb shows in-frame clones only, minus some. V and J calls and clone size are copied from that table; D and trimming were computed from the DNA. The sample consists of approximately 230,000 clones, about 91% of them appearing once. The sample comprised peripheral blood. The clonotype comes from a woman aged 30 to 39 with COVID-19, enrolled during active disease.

The DNA of the CDR3 is TGTGCCAGCAGCTTAATATCGCGACTAGCGGGAGTAATGGGCACAGATACGCAGTATTTT. Protein sequence: CASSLISRLAGVMGTDTQYF. The chain couples TRBV13 to TRBJ2-3; 12 nucleotides match TRBD2. The CDR3 has 20 amino acids. Germline V gene data show CDR1 as PRHDT and CDR2 as FYEKMQ (reference sequence). J was trimmed by 1 base and V by 2 bases; bases with no gene match: 13.